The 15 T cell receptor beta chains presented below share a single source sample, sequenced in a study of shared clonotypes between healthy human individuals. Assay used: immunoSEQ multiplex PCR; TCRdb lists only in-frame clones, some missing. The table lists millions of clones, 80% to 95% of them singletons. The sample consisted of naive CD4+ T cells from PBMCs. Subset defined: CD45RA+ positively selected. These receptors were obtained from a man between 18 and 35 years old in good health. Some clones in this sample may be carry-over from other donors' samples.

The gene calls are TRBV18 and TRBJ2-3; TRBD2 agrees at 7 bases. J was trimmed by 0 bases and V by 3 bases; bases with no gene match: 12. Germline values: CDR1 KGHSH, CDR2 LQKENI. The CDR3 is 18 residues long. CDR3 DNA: TGTGCCAGCTCACCGCGACTAGCTACCGATGGGAGCACAGATACGCAGTATTTT. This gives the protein CASSPRLATDGSTDTQYF.

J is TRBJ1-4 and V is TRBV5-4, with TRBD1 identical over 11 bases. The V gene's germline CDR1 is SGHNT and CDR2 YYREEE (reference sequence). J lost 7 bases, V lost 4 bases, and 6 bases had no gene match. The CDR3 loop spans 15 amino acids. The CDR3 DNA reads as TGTGCCAGCAGCCTCTCCGGGACAGGGGGTGAAAAACTGTTTTTT. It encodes CASSLSGTGGEKLFF.

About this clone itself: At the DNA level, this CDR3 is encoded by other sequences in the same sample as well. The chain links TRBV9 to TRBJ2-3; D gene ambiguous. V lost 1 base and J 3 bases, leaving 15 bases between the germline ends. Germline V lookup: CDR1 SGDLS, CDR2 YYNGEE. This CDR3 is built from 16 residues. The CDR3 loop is CASSVSSGLGTDTQYF. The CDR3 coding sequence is TGTGCCAGCAGCGTAAGCTCCGGGCTGGGAACAGATACGCAGTATTTT.

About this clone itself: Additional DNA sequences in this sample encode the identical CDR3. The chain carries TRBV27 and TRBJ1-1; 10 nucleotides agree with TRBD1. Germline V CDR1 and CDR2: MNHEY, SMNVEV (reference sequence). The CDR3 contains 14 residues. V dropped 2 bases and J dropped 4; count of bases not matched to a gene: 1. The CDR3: CASSLRTGGTEAFF. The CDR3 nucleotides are TGTGCCAGCAGTTTAAGGACAGGGGGCACTGAAGCTTTCTTT.

CDR3 sequence (DNA): TGTGCCAGCTCAGAGGTGCGAGATACGCAGTATTTT. This encodes CASSEVRDTQYF. V and J are TRBV18 and TRBJ2-3; D remains unclear. CDR1 and CDR2 from the germline V gene are KGHSH and LQKENI. Trimming pared 5 bases from V and 5 bases from J, leaving 8 bases between. The CDR3 runs to 12 residues.

Here the CDR3 reads CASSEVAGSEQFF. CDR3 nucleotides: TGTGCCAGCAGTGAGGTAGCGGGAAGTGAGCAGTTCTTC. This chain connects TRBV6-1 to TRBJ2-1, with 8 bases lining up with TRBD2. Germline loops: CDR1 MNHNS, CDR2 SASEGT. Trimming removed 3 bases from V and 9 bases from J; junction bases left unmatched: 4. CDR3 length: 13 amino acids.

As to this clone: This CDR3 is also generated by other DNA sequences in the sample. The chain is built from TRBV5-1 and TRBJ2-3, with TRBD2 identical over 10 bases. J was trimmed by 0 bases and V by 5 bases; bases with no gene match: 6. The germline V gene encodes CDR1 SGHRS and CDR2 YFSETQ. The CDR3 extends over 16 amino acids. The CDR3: CASSSGLAVSTDTQYF. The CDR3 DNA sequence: TGCGCCAGCAGTTCTGGACTAGCGGTTAGCACAGATACGCAGTATTTT.

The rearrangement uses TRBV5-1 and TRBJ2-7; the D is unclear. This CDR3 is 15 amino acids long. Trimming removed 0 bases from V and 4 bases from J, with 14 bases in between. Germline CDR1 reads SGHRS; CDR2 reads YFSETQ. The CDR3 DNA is TGCGCCAGCAGCTTGGATCCCCAGGCCCTATACGAGCAGTACTTC. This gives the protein CASSLDPQALYEQYF.

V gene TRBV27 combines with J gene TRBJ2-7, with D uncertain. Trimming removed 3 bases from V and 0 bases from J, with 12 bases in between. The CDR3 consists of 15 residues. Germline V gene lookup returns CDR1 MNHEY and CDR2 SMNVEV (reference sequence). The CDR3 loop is CASSFLGTYSYEQYF. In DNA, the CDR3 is TGTGCCAGCAGTTTTCTCGGCACCTACTCCTACGAGCAGTACTTC.

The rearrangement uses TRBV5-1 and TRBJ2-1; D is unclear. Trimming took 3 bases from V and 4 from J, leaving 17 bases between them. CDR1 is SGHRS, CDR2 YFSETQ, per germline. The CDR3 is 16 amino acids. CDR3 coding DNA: TGCGCCAGCAGCTACCGTCGGGCGGTCCAATACAATGAGCAGTTCTTC. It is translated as CASSYRRAVQYNEQFF.

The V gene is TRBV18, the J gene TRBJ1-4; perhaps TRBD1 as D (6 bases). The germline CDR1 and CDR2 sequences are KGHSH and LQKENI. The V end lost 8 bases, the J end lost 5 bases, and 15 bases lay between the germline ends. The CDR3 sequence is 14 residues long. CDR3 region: CASTGQPTNEKLFF. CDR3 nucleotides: TGTGCCAGCACCGGACAGCCTACAAATGAAAAACTGTTTTTT.

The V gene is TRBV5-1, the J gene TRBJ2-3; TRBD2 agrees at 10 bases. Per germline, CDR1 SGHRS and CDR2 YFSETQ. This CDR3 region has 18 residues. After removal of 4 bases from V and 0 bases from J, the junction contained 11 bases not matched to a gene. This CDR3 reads CASSAYLAGALSTDTQYF. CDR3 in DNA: TGCGCCAGCAGCGCCTACCTAGCGGGAGCCCTAAGCACAGATACGCAGTATTTT. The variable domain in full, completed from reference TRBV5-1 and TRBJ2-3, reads KAGVTQTPRYLIKTRGQQVTLSCSPISGHRSVSWYQQTPGQGLQFLFEYFSETQRNKGNFPGRFSGRQFSNSRSEMNVSTLELGDSALYLCASSAYLAGALSTDTQYFGPGTRLTVL.

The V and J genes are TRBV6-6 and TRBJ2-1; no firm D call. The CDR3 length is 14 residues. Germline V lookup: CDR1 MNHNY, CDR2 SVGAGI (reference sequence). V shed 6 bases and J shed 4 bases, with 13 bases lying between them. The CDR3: CASRFRDGYNEQFF. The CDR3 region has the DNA TGTGCCAGCAGGTTTCGAGACGGATACAATGAGCAGTTCTTC.

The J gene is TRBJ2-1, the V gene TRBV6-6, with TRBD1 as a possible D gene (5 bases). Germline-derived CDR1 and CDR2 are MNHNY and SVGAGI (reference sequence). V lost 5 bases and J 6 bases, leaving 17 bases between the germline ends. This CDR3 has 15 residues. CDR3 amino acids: CASSAPGRGSNEQFF. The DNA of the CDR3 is TGTGCCAGCAGTGCCCCGGGTAGGGGAAGCAATGAGCAGTTCTTC.

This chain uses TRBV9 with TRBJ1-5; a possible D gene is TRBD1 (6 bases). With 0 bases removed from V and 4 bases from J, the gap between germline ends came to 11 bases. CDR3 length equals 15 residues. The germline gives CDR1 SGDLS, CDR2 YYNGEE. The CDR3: CASSVGGGVNQPQHF. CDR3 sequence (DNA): TGTGCCAGCAGCGTAGGAGGGGGAGTGAATCAGCCCCAGCATTTT.